This TCR beta chain was profiled in a study of neurological immune-mediated disorders. Findings of the study overall: TCR-beta repertoires seemed private in all groups, with no expanded CDR3 amino acid sequences shared.

CDR1 is SGHRS, CDR2 YFSETQ, per germline. The junction had 3 bases not matched to a gene; V was cut back by 1 base and J by 6 bases. This CDR3 region has 14 residues. This clonotype was found many times. Its specificity is unknown. Time point specified: longitudinal time-point 1 (baseline). Stored at -80 C, 2 million PBMCs were the source of the unsorted libraries. The cDNA was synthesized by means of template-switch 5'RACE, which was carried out with 10-nucleotide random UMIs. Over 180 million TCR-beta sequences, together covering 15-18 subjects, were produced by every individual sequencing run that was carried out. TCRdb used MiXCR to reprocess the 5' RACE reads, holding one entry per CDR3 protein. Of over 55,000 distinct CDR3 sequences in the sample, around a tenth were seen once.

This chain joins TRBV5-1 and TRBJ2-1; 8 bases are a match to TRBD2. The origin of this receptor is a male donor with HTLV-1-associated myelopathy (HAM/TSP). The sequencing sample was made of PBMCs. The CDR3 here is CASSLMRGVNEQFF. The CDR3 coding sequence is TGCGCCAGCAGCTTGATGCGGGGGGTCAATGAGCAGTTCTTC.